The rows below give T cell receptor beta chains drawn from one sample of a study of T cells after yellow fever vaccination. TCRdb passed the 5' RACE reads through MiXCR, listing each CDR3 protein once. The sample includes around 500,000 distinct CDR3 sequences, 20% to 25% of them seen just once. The sample here was PBMCs, taken approximately 22 days after the first yellow fever vaccination. The receptors shown here come from a young man who received the YFV17D yellow fever vaccine. Both conserved end residues are part of each CDR3. A D gene is named only where the DNA matches it firmly. Only part of the rows carry a size: once, few, many, or a class if the clone is expanded.

abundance,v_gene,d_gene,j_gene,CDR3aa,CDR3nt
.,TRBV3-1,TRBD1,TRBJ2-6,CASSPGTGFSGANVLTF,TGTGCCAGCAGCCCCGGGACAGGGTTCTCTGGGGCCAACGTCCTGACTTTC
.,TRBV9,TRBD2,TRBJ2-5,CASSVTGLGRGETQYF,TGTGCCAGCAGCGTAACAGGCCTAGGGAGGGGAGAGACCCAGTACTTC
few,TRBV20-1,TRBD1,TRBJ1-5,CCARDRTGGGHQPQHF,TGCTGCGCTAGAGATCGGACAGGGGGAGGGCATCAGCCCCAGCATTTT
few,TRBV5-1,.,TRBJ1-1,CASSPEMNTEAFF,TGCGCCAGCAGTCCAGAAATGAACACTGAAGCTTTCTTT
.,TRBV28,.,TRBJ2-5,CASSRREETQYF,TGTGCCAGCTCACGACGGGAGGAGACCCAGTACTTC
once,TRBV5-1,TRBD1,TRBJ2-1,CASSDRDRGLYEQFF,TGCGCCAGCAGCGACCGGGACAGGGGGCTCTATGAGCAGTTCTTC
few,TRBV11-1,TRBD2,TRBJ2-5,CASSPAGGTSGGVQETQYF,TGTGCCAGCAGCCCCGCCGGAGGGACTAGCGGGGGAGTCCAAGAGACCCAGTACTTC
.,TRBV7-3,.,TRBJ1-1,CASSLGLRGEAFF,TGTGCCAGCAGCTTAGGTTTACGCGGAGAAGCTTTCTTT
few,TRBV7-3,.,TRBJ2-3,CASSWGAGDTQYF,TGTGCCAGCAGCTGGGGGGCTGGAGATACGCAGTATTTT
.,TRBV29-1,.,TRBJ2-3,CSVEDLIALDTQYF,TGCAGCGTTGAAGATCTGATAGCTTTGGATACGCAGTATTTT